This T cell receptor (beta chain) emerged from a study of blood T cells in healthy people across ages (dated by TCRdb to 2015 to 2017). Background on the whole study: In model experiments, template switching captured about one uniquely barcoded TCR beta cDNA molecule for every two T cells. Age-related changes in TCR beta repertoire diversity were measured in the study by deep sequencing normalized with unique cDNA molecular identifiers. The donors were split into four age groups: young (average 16 years), middle-aged (39), aged (roughly 68) and long-lived (approximately 80). Donors of different ages were randomly distributed across sequencing lanes to avoid experimental bias. For two donors (one aged 18 to 30 and one aged 80 or older), the study analyzed two additional independent replicas of 1 million unique cDNA reads from the same blood draw.

On this clonotype itself: Which antigen it targets is not known. The sample holds no much larger clone one base away, and base qualities are not on file.

Per the germline V gene, SGHTA is the CDR1 and FQGNSA is the CDR2. The CDR3 sequence holds 20 residues, the cysteine and phenylalanine included. Only CDR3 DNA is held: 60 bases, read in frame from base 1. The paper's findings and limits, for the study overall: Because profiling used bulk unsorted PBMCs, naive and antigen-experienced compartments could not be compared conclusively. Compared with the aged group, the long-lived group had more naive CD4+ T cells, fewer expanded clones and increased TCR diversity, a pattern suggesting age selection. The CMV infection status of donors was not known, potentially confounding age-related changes in expanded clonotypes. Estimates of total diversity based on one million sequenced T cells were regarded as lower bounds and as underestimates. As age increased, observed TCR beta diversity per million T cells dropped in a roughly linear way, and a significant reduction was already evident by age approximately 40. Observed TCR beta diversity correlated strongly with the percentage of naive T cells measured by flow cytometry.

Donors were 39 systemically healthy Caucasian individuals from Russia aged 6 to 90 years. Approximately 9 milliliters of peripheral blood were collected from each donor into EDTA-treated Vacutainer tubes. PBMCs were isolated by Ficoll-Paque density-gradient centrifugation, with at least 7 million obtained per sample. Trizol reagent was used to extract total RNA from PBMCs, with at least 5 micrograms per sample. Naive CD45RAhigh/CD27high T cell percentages were measured by flow cytometry on a PBMC aliquot from every donor. Libraries came from 5' RACE. Sequencer: Illumina HiSeq 2500. A second PCR of 7 to 11 cycles was run with a J-beta primer mix and a sample-barcoded 5' primer. A template-switch 5' adaptor carrying 12 random nucleotides introduced a unique molecular identifier onto each TCR beta cDNA molecule. Each sample yielded at least 3 million CDR3-containing paired-end reads. First-strand cDNA synthesis was performed from all RNA using the Mint cDNA synthesis kit, with priming by a TRBC-specific oligonucleotide. All cDNA was treated with uracil-DNA glycosylase and then went through a first 18-cycle PCR with the universal primers M1SS and BC2_uni_R. Regarding the original processing steps: For normalization, 1 million high-quality reads were randomly selected from each sample, with every read carrying a distinct molecular identifier. Reads sharing molecular identifiers were discarded rather than binned into consensus sequences. MiTCR, with a Q25 quality threshold and the strictest error-elimination algorithm, was used for CDR3 identification, clonotype clustering and error correction. A nonparametric unseen species model with Euler transformation was used to estimate lower-bound total TCR beta diversity. TCRdb ran its own pipeline on the public reads, namely fastp trimming at Q25 and MiXCR clone calling, and kept in-frame beta chains. When rows share a CDR3 protein, they turn into one entry using the most common DNA and genes. The V and J calls reflect TCRdb's pipeline rather than the authors' work. For this sample the table gives about a million distinct CDR3 sequences, of which roughly half were detected only once. The ten most abundant clones make up over 20% of the sample.

The receptor was isolated from a woman aged 60 to 75 in good health. Sample: blood. The sequence joins TRBV7-2 to TRBJ2-1, with 12 bases matching TRBD2. Near its end, the DNA agrees better with TRBJ2-7, so the J call may be wrong. For the CDR3, the sequence is CASSLGGRTSGKLGYNEQYF. The DNA sequence is given as TGTGCCAGCAGCCTAGGGGGTAGGACTAGCGGGAAGTTAGGCTACAATGAGCAGTACTTC.